These T cell receptor beta chains were read from a single sample in a study of identical twins. MiXCR, run by TCRdb on the 5' RACE reads, gives a single entry per CDR3 protein. The sample contains 1,800,000 or so distinct CDR3 sequences, more than 30% of which appear only once. Source material: cord blood. Receptors were obtained from a newborn girl in good health. Both conserved end residues are part of each CDR3. The order of the fields is V gene, J gene, CDR3 protein.

v_gene: TRBV27; j_gene: TRBJ2-6; CDR3aa: CASSFGRANVLTF
v_gene: TRBV29-1; j_gene: TRBJ2-3; CDR3aa: CSVVHLAGLTDTQYF
v_gene: TRBV5-1; j_gene: TRBJ2-1; CDR3aa: CASSLKREVYNEQFF
v_gene: TRBV29-1; j_gene: TRBJ1-1; CDR3aa: CSVADPGIRGPEAFF
v_gene: TRBV20-1; j_gene: TRBJ1-6; CDR3aa: CSVQGRGSPLHF
v_gene: TRBV20-1; j_gene: TRBJ2-1; CDR3aa: CSALVGGRGNEQFF
v_gene: TRBV12-3/TRBV12-4; j_gene: TRBJ2-3; CDR3aa: CASSLPRLAGLDTRYF
v_gene: TRBV12-3/TRBV12-4; j_gene: TRBJ2-5; CDR3aa: CASSTRVWSPQVTQYF
v_gene: TRBV20-1; j_gene: TRBJ2-7; CDR3aa: CSARRYTTGAYEQYF
v_gene: TRBV29-1; j_gene: TRBJ2-5; CDR3aa: CSVGSGSNEQYF
v_gene: TRBV19; j_gene: TRBJ2-5; CDR3aa: CASSSGSVGETQYF
v_gene: TRBV20-1; j_gene: TRBJ2-3; CDR3aa: CSATAGGYMGTDTQYF
v_gene: TRBV13; j_gene: TRBJ1-6; CDR3aa: CASSLGHKGPAPLHF
v_gene: TRBV30; j_gene: .; CDR3aa: CAWSVPNYEQYF
v_gene: TRBV20-1; j_gene: TRBJ2-7; CDR3aa: CSASMGGSYEQYF
v_gene: TRBV20-1; j_gene: TRBJ2-1; CDR3aa: CSARDFRSSYNEQFF
v_gene: TRBV9; j_gene: TRBJ2-7; CDR3aa: CASSVTGLTGYEQYF
v_gene: TRBV27; j_gene: .; CDR3aa: CASSITGVPLSYEQYF
v_gene: TRBV27; j_gene: TRBJ1-6; CDR3aa: CASSLNAYNSPLHF
v_gene: TRBV27; j_gene: TRBJ2-1; CDR3aa: CASSFMGQAYNEQFF
v_gene: TRBV10-3; j_gene: TRBJ1-1; CDR3aa: CAISDLAGSTEAFF
v_gene: TRBV19; j_gene: TRBJ2-1; CDR3aa: CASASGRTYNEQFF
v_gene: TRBV3-1; j_gene: TRBJ1-5; CDR3aa: CASSQDPGVKNQPQHF
v_gene: TRBV5-1; j_gene: TRBJ2-1; CDR3aa: CASSHLGGANEQFF
v_gene: TRBV12-3/TRBV12-4; j_gene: TRBJ1-1; CDR3aa: CASSFFPHQVTKEAFF
v_gene: TRBV12-3/TRBV12-4; j_gene: TRBJ2-2; CDR3aa: CASSYSGGAIGELFF
v_gene: TRBV10-3; j_gene: .; CDR3aa: CVILDSSYEQYF
v_gene: TRBV29-1; j_gene: TRBJ2-7; CDR3aa: CSVELDGSYEQYF
v_gene: TRBV20-1; j_gene: TRBJ2-4; CDR3aa: CSAPQGPSLAKNIQYF
v_gene: TRBV6-1; j_gene: TRBJ1-4; CDR3aa: CATRRHLGEKLFF
v_gene: TRBV29-1; j_gene: TRBJ1-2; CDR3aa: CSLRTGKDGYTF
v_gene: TRBV10-3; j_gene: TRBJ1-2; CDR3aa: CAISESPAFDGYTF
v_gene: TRBV12-3/TRBV12-4; j_gene: TRBJ2-3; CDR3aa: CASSLEGIGVAGGTDTQYF
v_gene: TRBV30; j_gene: TRBJ1-5; CDR3aa: CAWRQGANQPQHF
v_gene: TRBV6-5; j_gene: TRBJ2-7; CDR3aa: CASSYSSGGEQYF
v_gene: TRBV10-3; j_gene: TRBJ2-1; CDR3aa: CAISALPSGSYNGQFF